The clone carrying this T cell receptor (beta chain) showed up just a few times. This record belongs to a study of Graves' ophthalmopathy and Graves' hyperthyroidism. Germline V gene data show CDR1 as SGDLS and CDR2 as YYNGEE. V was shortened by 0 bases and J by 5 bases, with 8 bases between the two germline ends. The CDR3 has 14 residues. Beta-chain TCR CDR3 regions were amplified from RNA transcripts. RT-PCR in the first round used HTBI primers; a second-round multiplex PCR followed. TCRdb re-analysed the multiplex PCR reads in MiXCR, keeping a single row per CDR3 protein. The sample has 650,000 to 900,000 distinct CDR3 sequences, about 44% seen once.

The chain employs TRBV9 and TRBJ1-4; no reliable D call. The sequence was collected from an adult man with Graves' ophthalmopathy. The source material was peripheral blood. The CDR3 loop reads CASSVGASNEKLFF. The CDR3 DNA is TGTGCCAGCAGCGTAGGCGCCTCAAATGAAAAACTGTTTTTT.